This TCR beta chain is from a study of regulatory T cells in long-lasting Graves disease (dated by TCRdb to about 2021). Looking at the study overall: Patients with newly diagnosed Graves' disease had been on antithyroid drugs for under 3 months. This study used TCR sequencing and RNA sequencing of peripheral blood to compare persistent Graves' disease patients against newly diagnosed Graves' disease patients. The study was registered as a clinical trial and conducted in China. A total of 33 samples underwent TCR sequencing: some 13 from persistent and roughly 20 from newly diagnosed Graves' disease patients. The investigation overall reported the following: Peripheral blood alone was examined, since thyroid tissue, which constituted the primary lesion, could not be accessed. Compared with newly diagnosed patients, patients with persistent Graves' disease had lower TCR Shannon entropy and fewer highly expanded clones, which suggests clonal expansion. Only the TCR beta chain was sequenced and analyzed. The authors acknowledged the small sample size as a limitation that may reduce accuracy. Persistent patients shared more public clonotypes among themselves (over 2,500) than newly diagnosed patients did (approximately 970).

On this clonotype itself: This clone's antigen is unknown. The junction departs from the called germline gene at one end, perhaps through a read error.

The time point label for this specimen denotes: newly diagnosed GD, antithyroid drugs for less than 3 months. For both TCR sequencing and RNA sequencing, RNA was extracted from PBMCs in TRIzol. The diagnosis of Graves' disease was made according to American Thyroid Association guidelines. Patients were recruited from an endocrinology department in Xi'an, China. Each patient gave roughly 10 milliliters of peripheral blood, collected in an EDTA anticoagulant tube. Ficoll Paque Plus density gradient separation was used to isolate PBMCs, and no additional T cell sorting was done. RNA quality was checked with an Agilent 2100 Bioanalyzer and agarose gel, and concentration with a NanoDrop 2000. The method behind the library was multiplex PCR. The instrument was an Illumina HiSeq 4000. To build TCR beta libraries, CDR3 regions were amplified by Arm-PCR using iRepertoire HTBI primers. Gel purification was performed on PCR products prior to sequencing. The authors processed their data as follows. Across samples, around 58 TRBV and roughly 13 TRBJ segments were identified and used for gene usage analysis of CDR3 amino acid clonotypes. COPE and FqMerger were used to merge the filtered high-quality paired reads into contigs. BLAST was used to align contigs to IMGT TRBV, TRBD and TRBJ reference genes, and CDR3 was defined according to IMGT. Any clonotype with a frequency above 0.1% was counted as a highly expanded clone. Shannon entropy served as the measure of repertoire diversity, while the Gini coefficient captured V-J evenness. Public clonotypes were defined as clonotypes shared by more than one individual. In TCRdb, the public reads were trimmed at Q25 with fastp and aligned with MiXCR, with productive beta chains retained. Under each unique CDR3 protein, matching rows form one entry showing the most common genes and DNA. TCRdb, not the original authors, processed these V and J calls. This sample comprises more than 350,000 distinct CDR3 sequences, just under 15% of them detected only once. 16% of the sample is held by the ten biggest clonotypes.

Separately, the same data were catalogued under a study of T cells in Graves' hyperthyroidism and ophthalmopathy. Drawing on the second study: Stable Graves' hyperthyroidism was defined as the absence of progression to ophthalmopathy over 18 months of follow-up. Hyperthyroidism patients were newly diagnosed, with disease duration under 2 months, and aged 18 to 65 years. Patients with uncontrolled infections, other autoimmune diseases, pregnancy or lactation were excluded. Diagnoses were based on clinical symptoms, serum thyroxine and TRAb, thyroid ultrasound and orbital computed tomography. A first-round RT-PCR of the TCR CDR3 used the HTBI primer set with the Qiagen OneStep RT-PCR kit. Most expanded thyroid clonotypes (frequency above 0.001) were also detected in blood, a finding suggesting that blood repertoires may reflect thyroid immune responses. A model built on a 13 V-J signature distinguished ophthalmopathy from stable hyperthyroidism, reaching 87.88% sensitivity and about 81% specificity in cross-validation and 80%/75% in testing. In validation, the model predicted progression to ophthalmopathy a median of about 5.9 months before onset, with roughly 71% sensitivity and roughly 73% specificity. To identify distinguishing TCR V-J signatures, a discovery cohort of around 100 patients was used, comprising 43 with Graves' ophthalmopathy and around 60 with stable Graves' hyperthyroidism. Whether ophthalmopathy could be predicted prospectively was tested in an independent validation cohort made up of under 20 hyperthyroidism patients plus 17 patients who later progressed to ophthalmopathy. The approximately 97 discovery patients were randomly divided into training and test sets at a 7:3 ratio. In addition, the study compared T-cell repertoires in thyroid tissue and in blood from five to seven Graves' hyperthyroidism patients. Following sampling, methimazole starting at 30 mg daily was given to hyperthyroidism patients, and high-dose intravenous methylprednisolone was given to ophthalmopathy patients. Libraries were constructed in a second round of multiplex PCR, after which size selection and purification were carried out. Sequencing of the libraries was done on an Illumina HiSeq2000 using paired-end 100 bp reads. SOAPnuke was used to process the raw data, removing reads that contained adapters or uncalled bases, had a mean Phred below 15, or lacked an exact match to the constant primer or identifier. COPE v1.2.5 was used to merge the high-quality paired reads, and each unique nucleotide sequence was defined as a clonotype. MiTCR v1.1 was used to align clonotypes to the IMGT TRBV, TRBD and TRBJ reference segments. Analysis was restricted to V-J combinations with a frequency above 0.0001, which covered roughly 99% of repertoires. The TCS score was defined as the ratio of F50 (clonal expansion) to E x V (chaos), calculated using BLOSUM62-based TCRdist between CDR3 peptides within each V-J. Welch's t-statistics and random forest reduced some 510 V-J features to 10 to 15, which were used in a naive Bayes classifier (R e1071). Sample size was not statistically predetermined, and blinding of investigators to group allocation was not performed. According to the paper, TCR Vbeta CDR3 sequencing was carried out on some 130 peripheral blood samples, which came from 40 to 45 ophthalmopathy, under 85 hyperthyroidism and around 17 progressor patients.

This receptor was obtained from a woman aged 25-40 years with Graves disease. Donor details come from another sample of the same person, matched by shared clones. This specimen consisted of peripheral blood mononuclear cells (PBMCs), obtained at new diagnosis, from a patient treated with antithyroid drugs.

The CDR3 region reads CVSSTGGAGQPQHF. The bases read TGTGTCAGCAGCACAGGGGGCGCGGGTCAGCCCCAGCATTTT. The sequence is built from TRBV7-9 and TRBJ1-5; TRBD1 agrees with 9 junctional bases. Including the terminal cysteine and phenylalanine, the CDR3 comprises 14 residues. Only CDR3 DNA remains: 42 bases, in frame from the first base. CDR1 and CDR2, looked up from the germline V gene (reference sequence), are SEHNR and FQNEAQ. Full variable domain (CDR3 extended with the reference TRBV7-9 and TRBJ1-5 proteins): DTGVSQNPRHKITKRGQNVTFRCDPISEHNRLYWYRQTLGQGPEFLTYFQNEAQLEKSRLLSDRFSAERPKGSFSTLEIQRTEQGDSAMYLCVSSTGGAGQPQHFGDGTRLSIL.